This T cell receptor beta chain came from a study of vaccination effects on CD4 cells after COVID-19. Study-level information: Sequencing was preceded by expansion of antigen-specific CD4+ T cells with viral peptide pools in the ViraFEST assay. Broader study findings: Whether induced by infection or by vaccine, clones showed marked clonal contraction late after vaccination.

In germline, CDR1 is ENHRY, CDR2 SYGVKD. There are 15 residues in the CDR3. Germline trimming cut 5 bases from V and 1 base from J; bases unmatched to any gene: 5. Following a roughly ten-day culture, CD4+ T cells were purified. In the vaccine recipients, nucleocapsid antibodies were negative and there was no prior SARS-CoV-2 infection. The repertoire was sequenced with immunoSEQ multiplex PCR; TCRdb's copy has only in-frame clones and lacks some. Of tens of thousands of clones listed, about 73% are singletons. About this clone: Its cognate antigen is unknown.

The input for sequencing was CD4+ T cells from PBMCs cultured without peptide, taken before COVID-19 vaccination. This chain links TRBV10-3 with TRBJ1-1; 9 bases fit TRBD1. The source is a human donor who received a COVID-19 vaccine. CDR3 nucleotide sequence: TGTGCCATCAGTACCCCGGGACAGGGGAACACTGAAGCTTTCTTT. Amino acid sequence: CAISTPGQGNTEAFF.